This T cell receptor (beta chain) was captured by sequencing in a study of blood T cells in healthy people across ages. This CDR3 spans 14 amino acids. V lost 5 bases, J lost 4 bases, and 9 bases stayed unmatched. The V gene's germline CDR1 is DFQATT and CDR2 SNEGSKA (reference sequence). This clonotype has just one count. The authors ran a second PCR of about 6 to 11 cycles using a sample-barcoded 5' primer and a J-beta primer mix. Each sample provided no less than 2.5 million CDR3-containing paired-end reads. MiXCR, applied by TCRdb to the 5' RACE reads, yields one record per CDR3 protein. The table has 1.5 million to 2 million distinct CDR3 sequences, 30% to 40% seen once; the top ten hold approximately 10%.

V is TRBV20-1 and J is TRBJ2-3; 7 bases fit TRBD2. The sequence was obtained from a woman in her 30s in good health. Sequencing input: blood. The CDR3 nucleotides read TGCAGTGCTGTGACTAGCCGGGGCGCAGATACGCAGTATTTT. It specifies CSAVTSRGADTQYF.